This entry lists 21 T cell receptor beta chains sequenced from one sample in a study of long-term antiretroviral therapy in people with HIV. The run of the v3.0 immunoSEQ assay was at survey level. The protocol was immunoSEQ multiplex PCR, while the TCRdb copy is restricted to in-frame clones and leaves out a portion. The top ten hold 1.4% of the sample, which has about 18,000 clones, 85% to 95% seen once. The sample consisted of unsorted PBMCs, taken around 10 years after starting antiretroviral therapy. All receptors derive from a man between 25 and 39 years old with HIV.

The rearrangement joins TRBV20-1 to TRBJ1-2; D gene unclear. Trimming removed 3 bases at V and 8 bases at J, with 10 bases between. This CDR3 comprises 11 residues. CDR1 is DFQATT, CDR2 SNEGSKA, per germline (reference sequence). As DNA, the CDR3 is TGCAGTGCTAGGGGGAAGGGAGGCTACACCTTC. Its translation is CSARGKGGYTF.

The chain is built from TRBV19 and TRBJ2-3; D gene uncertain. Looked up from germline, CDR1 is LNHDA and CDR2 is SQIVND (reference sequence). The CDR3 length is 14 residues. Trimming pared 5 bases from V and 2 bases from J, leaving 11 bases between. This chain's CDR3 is CASSVGPSTDTQYF. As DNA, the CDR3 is TGTGCCAGTAGTGTAGGACCATCCACAGATACGCAGTATTTT.

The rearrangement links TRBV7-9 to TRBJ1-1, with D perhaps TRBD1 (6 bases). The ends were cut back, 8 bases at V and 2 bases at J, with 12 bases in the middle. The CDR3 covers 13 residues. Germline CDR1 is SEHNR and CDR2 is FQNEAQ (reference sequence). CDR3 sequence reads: CASDGQINTEAFF. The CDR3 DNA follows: TGTGCCAGCGATGGACAGATTAACACTGAAGCTTTCTTT.

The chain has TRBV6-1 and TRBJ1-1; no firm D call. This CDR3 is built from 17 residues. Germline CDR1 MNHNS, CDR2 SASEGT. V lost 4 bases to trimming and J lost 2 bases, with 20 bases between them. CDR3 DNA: TGTGCCAGCAGTGGAGGTGTTATTATTAGTCGAAACACTGAAGCTTTCTTT. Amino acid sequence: CASSGGVIISRNTEAFF.

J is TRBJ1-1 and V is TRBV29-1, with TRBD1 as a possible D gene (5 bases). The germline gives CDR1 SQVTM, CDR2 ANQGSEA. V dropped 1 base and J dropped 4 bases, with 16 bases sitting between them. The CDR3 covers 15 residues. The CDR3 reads CSVEGEGRGGTEAFF. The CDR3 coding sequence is TGCAGCGTTGAAGGCGAGGGGAGAGGCGGCACTGAAGCTTTCTTT. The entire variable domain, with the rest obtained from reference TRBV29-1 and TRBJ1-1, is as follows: SAVISQKPSRDICQRGTSLTIQCQVDSQVTMMFWYRQQPGQSLTLIATANQGSEATYESGFVIDKFPISRPNLTFSTLTVSNMSPEDSSIYLCSVEGEGRGGTEAFFGQGTRLTVV.

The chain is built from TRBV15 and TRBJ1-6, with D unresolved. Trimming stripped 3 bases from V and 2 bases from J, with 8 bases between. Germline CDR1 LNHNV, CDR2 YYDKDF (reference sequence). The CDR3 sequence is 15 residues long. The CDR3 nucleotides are TGTGCCACCAGCAGCCAGGAACCCTATAATTCACCCCTCCACTTT. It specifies CATSSQEPYNSPLHF.

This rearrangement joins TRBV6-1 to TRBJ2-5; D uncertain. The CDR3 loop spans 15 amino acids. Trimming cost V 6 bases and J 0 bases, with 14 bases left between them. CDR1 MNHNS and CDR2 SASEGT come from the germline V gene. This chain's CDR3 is CASSSIEQYQETQYF. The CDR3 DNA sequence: TGTGCCAGCAGCTCCATCGAGCAGTACCAAGAGACCCAGTACTTC.

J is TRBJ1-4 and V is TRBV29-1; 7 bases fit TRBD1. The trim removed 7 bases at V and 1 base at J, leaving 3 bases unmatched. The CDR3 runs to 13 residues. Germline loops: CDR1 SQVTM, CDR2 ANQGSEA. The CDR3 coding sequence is TGCAGCGCCCGGGACAGAACTAATGAAAAACTGTTTTTT. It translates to CSARDRTNEKLFF.

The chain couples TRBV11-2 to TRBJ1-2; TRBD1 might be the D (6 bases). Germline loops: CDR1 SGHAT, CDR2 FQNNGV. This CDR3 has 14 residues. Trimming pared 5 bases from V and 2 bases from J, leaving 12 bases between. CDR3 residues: CASSQRQENYGYTF. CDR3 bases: TGTGCCAGCAGCCAAAGACAGGAGAACTATGGCTACACCTTC.

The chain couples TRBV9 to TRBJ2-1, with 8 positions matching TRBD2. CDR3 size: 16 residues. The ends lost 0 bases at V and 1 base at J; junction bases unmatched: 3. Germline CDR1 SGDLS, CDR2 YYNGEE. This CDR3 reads CASSVVAGGSYNEQFF. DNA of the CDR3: TGTGCCAGCAGCGTAGTTGCGGGGGGTTCCTACAATGAGCAGTTCTTC.

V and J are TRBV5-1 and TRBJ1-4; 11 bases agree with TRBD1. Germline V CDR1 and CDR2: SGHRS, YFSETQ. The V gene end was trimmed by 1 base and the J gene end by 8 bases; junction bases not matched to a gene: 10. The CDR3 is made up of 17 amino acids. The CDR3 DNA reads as TGCGCCAGCAGCTTGCCCGGCAGGACAGGGGGCCAGGAAAAACTGTTTTTT. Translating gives CASSLPGRTGGQEKLFF.

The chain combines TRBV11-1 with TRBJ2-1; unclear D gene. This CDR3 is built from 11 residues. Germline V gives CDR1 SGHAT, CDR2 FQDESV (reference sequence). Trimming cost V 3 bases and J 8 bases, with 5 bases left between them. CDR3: CASSFSHEQFF. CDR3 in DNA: TGTGCCAGCAGCTTTTCCCATGAGCAGTTCTTC. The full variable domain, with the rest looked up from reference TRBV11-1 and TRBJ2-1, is EAEVAQSPRYKITEKSQAVAFWCDPISGHATLYWYRQILGQGPELLVQFQDESVVDDSQLPKDRFSAERLKGVDSTLKIQPAELGDSAMYLCASSFSHEQFFGPGTRLTVL.

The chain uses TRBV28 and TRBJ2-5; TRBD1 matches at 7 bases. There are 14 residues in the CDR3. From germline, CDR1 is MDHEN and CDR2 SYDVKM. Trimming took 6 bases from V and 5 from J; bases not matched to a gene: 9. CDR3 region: CASSAIQGDETQYF. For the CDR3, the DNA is TGTGCCAGCAGCGCGATCCAGGGGGATGAGACCCAGTACTTC. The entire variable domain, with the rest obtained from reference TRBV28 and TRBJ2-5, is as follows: DVKVTQSSRYLVKRTGEKVFLECVQDMDHENMFWYRQDPGLGLRLIYFSYDVKMKEKGDIPEGYSVSREKKERFSLILESASTNQTSMYLCASSAIQGDETQYFGPGTRLLVL.

For the CDR3, the DNA is TGTGCCAGCAGCGTCCAGGGAACCTACAATGAGCAGTTCTTC. It is translated as CASSVQGTYNEQFF. The chain recombines TRBV9 with TRBJ2-1, with D possibly being TRBD1 (5 bases). Trimming pared 2 bases from V and 2 bases from J, leaving 8 bases between. The CDR3 contains 14 residues. Germline V gene data show CDR1 as SGDLS and CDR2 as YYNGEE.

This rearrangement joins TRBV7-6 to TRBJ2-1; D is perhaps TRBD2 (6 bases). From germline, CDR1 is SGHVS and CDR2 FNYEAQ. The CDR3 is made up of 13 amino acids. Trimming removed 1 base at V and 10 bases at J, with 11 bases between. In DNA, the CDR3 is TGTGCCAGCAGCTTAGGGACCACTAGCGAGCAGTTCTTC. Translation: CASSLGTTSEQFF. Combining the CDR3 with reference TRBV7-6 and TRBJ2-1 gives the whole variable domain GAGVSQSPRYKVTKRGQDVALRCDPISGHVSLYWYRQALGQGPEFLTYFNYEAQQDKSGLPNDRFSAERPEGSISTLTIQRTEQRDSAMYRCASSLGTTSEQFFGPGTRLTVL.

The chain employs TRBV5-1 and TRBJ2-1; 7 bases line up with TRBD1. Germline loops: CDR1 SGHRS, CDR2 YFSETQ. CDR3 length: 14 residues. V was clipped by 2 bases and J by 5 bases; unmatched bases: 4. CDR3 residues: CASSFGQANNEQFF. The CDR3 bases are TGCGCCAGCAGCTTTGGACAGGCGAACAATGAGCAGTTCTTC.

The CDR3: CAISADREPAPLHF. The CDR3 region has the DNA TGTGCCATCAGTGCGGACAGGGAACCAGCACCCCTCCACTTT. The V call is TRBV10-3, the J call TRBJ1-6, with TRBD1 matching 8 bases. V lost 4 bases to trimming and J lost 11 bases; unmatched junction nucleotides: 7. This CDR3 region has 14 residues. Germline V gives CDR1 ENHRY, CDR2 SYGVKD.

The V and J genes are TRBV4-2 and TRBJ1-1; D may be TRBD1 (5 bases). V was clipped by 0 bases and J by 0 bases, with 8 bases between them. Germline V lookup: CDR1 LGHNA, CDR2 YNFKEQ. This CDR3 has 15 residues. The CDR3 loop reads CASSQEWGLNTEAFF. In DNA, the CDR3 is TGTGCCAGCAGCCAAGAGTGGGGGTTGAACACTGAAGCTTTCTTT.

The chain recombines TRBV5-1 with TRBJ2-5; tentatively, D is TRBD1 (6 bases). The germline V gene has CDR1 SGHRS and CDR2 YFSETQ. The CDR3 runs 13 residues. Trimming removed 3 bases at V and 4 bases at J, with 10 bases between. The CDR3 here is CASSSQGGETQYF. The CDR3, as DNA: TGCGCCAGCAGCTCACAGGGCGGAGAGACCCAGTACTTC. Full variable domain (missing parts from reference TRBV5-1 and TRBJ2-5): KAGVTQTPRYLIKTRGQQVTLSCSPISGHRSVSWYQQTPGQGLQFLFEYFSETQRNKGNFPGRFSGRQFSNSRSEMNVSTLELGDSALYLCASSSQGGETQYFGPGTRLLVL.

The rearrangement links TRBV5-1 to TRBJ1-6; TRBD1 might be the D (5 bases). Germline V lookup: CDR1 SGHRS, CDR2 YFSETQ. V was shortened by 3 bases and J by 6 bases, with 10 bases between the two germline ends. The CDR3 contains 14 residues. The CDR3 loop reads CASSSGTVNSPLHF. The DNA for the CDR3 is TGCGCCAGCAGCTCCGGGACGGTTAATTCACCCCTCCACTTT.

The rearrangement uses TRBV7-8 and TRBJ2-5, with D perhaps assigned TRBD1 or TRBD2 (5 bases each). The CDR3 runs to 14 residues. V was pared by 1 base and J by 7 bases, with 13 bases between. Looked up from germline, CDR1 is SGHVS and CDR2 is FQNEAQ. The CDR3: CASSLGVGAGTQYF. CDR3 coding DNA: TGTGCCAGCAGCTTAGGGGTTGGGGCGGGGACCCAGTACTTC.